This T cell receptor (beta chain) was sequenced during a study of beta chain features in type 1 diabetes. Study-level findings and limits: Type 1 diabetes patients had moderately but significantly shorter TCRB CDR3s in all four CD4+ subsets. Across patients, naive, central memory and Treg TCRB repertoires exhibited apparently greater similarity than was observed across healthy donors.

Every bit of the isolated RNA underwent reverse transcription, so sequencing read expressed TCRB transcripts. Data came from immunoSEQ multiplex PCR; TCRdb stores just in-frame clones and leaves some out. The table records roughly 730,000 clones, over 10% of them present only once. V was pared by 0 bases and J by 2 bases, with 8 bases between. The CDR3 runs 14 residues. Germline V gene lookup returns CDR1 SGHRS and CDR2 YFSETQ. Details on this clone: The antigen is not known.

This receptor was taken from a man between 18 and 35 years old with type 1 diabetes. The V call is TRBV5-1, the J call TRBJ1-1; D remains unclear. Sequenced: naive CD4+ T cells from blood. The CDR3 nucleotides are TGCGCCAGCAGCTTGGGGCCCTCTAACACTGAAGCTTTCTTT. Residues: CASSLGPSNTEAFF.